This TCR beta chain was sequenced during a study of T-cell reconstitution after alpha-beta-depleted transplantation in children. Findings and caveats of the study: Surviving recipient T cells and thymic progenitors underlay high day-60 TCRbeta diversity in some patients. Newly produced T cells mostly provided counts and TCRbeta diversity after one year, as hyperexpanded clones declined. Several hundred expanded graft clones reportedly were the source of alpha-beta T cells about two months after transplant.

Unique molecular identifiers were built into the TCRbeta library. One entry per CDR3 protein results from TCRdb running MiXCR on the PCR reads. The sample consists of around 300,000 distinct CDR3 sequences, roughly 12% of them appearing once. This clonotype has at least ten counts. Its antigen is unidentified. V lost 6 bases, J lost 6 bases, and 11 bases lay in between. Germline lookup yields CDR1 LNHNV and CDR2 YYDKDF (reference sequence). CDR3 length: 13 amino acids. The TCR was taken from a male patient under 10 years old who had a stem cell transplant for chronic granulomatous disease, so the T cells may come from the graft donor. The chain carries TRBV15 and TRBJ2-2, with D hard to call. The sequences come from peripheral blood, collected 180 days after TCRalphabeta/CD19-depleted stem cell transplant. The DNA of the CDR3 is TGTGCCACCAGGGGCCCTCCCGCCGGGGAGCTGTTTTTT. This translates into CATRGPPAGELFF.